This TCR beta chain comes out of a study of cytomegalovirus exposure and HLA in healthy donors. V was clipped by 6 bases and J by 6 bases, with 18 bases between them. Looked up from germline, CDR1 is LNHNV and CDR2 is YYDKDF (reference sequence). The CDR3 has 15 amino acids. Some clones are missing from TCRdb's copy, which holds only in-frame ones; the method was immunoSEQ multiplex PCR. The table shows around 71,000 clones, with 94% occurring only once. This clone was detected once. The clonotype was recovered from a man younger than 35 in good health and CMV-seropositive. The sequencing sample was made of PBMCs. The J gene is TRBJ2-1, the V gene TRBV15; D perhaps matches TRBD2 (7 bases). CDR3 region: CATSSEGGRGNEQFF. The CDR3 nucleotides read TGTGCCACCAGTTCAGAGGGGGGGAGGGGCAATGAGCAGTTCTTC.